These 15 T cell receptor beta chains originate from one sample sequenced in a study of PD-1 blockade in classical Hodgkin lymphoma. Described time point: cycle 4 day 1 (C4D1), after less than 7 weeks of nivolumab. Relapse after autologous stem cell transplantation occurred in every patient, and brentuximab vedotin exposure varied. TCRdb's table, derived via immunoSEQ multiplex PCR, lists solely in-frame clones and lacks some. The data contain more than 75,000 clones, around 93% of them seen just once; the ten biggest clones take up 2%. The source material was peripheral blood mononuclear cells (PBMCs), sampled before the fourth cycle of nivolumab. The origin of the receptors is a human donor with classical Hodgkin lymphoma.

The J gene is TRBJ1-2, the V gene TRBV10-2; possibly TRBD1 for D (5 bases). Per germline, CDR1 WSHSY and CDR2 SAAADI. The CDR3 consists of 13 residues. The V end was cut by 6 bases, the J end by 1 base, with 9 bases between. CDR3: CASRGDGNYGYTF. Here the CDR3 DNA reads TGCGCCAGCAGGGGGGACGGTAACTATGGCTACACCTTC.

The chain recombines TRBV7-2 with TRBJ2-1; the match to TRBD2 covers 12 bases. The CDR3 loop spans 16 amino acids. The V gene end was trimmed by 5 bases and the J gene end by 8 bases; junction bases not matched to a gene: 10. CDR1 and CDR2 from the germline V gene are SGHTA and FQGNSA. In nucleotides, the CDR3 is TGTGCCAGCAGCCCTTCTAGCGGGAGGGGGTTTCATGAGCAGTTCTTC. Its protein is CASSPSSGRGFHEQFF.

The chain is built from TRBV27 and TRBJ1-4; TRBD1 aligns across 9 bases. V gave up 5 bases and J gave up 8 bases; unmatched junction bases: 9. Germline assignment: CDR1 MNHEY and CDR2 SMNVEV (reference sequence). CDR3 size: 15 residues. CDR3 amino acids: CASSLRDRVGEKLFF. In DNA, the CDR3 is TGTGCCAGCAGTCTAAGGGACAGGGTAGGAGAAAAACTGTTTTTT.

Here the CDR3 reads CASSGLAGRYEQYF. The CDR3 nucleotides are TGTGCCAGCAGTGGACTAGCGGGGAGGTACGAGCAGTACTTC. The chain employs TRBV7-9 and TRBJ2-7; TRBD2 aligns across 12 bases. J was trimmed by 4 bases and V by 6 bases; bases with no gene match: 4. The germline gives CDR1 SEHNR, CDR2 FQNEAQ (reference sequence). The CDR3 runs to 14 residues.

This chain links TRBV28 with TRBJ2-7; 7 bases are shared with TRBD1. The CDR3 is made up of 16 amino acids. The germline CDR1 and CDR2 sequences are MDHEN and SYDVKM. V was clipped by 5 bases and J by 3 bases; unmatched bases: 13. CDR3 bases: TGTGCCAGCAGTGGACCCGGGACAGAAGTTATCTACGAGCAGTACTTC. Encoded protein: CASSGPGTEVIYEQYF.

The table lists this clone with a count of one. The chain employs TRBV27 and TRBJ2-5; D gene uncertain. V was trimmed by 3 bases and J by 5 bases, leaving 13 bases between them. CDR1 is MNHEY, CDR2 SMNVEV, per germline (reference sequence). This CDR3 region has 14 residues. The CDR3 nucleotides are TGTGCCAGCAGTTTCACCGGAAACCGGGAGACCCAGTACTTC. It yields the protein CASSFTGNRETQYF.

The chain couples TRBV28 to TRBJ1-4; D uncertain. This CDR3 has 14 amino acids. Germline CDR1 MDHEN, CDR2 SYDVKM. The ends were cut back, 3 bases at V and 8 bases at J, with 13 bases in the middle. The chain's CDR3 is CASSFLLVGEKLFF. Written as DNA, the CDR3 is TGTGCCAGCAGTTTTCTATTGGTGGGGGAAAAACTGTTTTTT.

The chain couples TRBV6-1 to TRBJ1-3; 7 bases are a match to TRBD1. CDR3 length equals 13 residues. CDR1 MNHNS and CDR2 SASEGT come from the germline V gene. J was trimmed by 4 bases and V by 6 bases; bases with no gene match: 3. CDR3 loop: CASRTGFGNTIYF. The CDR3, as DNA: TGTGCCAGCAGGACAGGGTTCGGAAACACCATATATTTT.

The chain couples TRBV18 to TRBJ1-3; 8 bases align to TRBD1. Germline CDR1 reads KGHSH; CDR2 reads LQKENI. Germline trimming cut 3 bases from V and 0 bases from J; bases unmatched to any gene: 1. The CDR3 runs 15 residues. This chain's CDR3 is CASSPTGDSGNTIYF. CDR3 sequence (DNA): TGTGCCAGCTCACCGACAGGGGACTCTGGAAACACCATATATTTT.

The V call is TRBV6-5, the J call TRBJ1-1; D ambiguous. V was pared by 6 bases and J by 3 bases, with 17 bases between. Germline CDR1 and CDR2: MNHEY and SVGAGI. CDR3 length equals 15 residues. This CDR3 reads CASRPRVNSYTEAFF. CDR3 bases: TGTGCCAGCAGACCTAGGGTTAACAGTTACACTGAAGCTTTCTTT.

V usage is TRBV15 and J usage is TRBJ2-5; D ambiguous. V was shortened by 2 bases and J by 6 bases, with 16 bases between the two germline ends. The CDR3 is 15 amino acids. Germline V lookup: CDR1 LNHNV, CDR2 YYDKDF (reference sequence). The CDR3 is CATSRTARVGKTQYF. DNA for the CDR3: TGTGCCACCAGCAGAACGGCCCGGGTGGGTAAGACCCAGTACTTC. Full variable domain (missing parts from reference TRBV15 and TRBJ2-5): DAMVIQNPRYQVTQFGKPVTLSCSQTLNHNVMYWYQQKSSQAPKLLFHYYDKDFNNEADTPDNFQSRRPNTSFCFLDIRSPGLGDTAMYLCATSRTARVGKTQYFGPGTRLLVL.

In nucleotides, the CDR3 is TGTGCCAGCAGTGCCCGGACAGGGTGGAATGGCTACACCTTC. Encoded protein: CASSARTGWNGYTF. This chain joins TRBV27 and TRBJ1-2, with 8 bases that match TRBD1. Germline loops: CDR1 MNHEY, CDR2 SMNVEV (reference sequence). With 5 bases clipped from V and 6 bases from J, the junction kept 8 bases outside the gene matches. The CDR3 spans 14 residues.

The genes are TRBV27 and TRBJ1-2; 7 nucleotides agree with TRBD1. This CDR3 is 16 amino acids long. The trim removed 4 bases at V and 4 bases at J, leaving 12 bases unmatched. Germline-derived CDR1 and CDR2 are MNHEY and SMNVEV (reference sequence). The chain's CDR3 is CASSSSRQGSGYGYTF. CDR3 nucleotide sequence: TGTGCCAGCAGTTCAAGTCGACAGGGTTCCGGCTATGGCTACACCTTC.

This clone occurred once. A read error may produce the germline difference seen at one junction end. This chain connects TRBV27 to TRBJ2-5; D uncertain. The CDR3 consists of 17 residues. Germline CDR1 and CDR2: MNHEY and SMNVEV (reference sequence). CDR3 loop: CVSSLPNRAPSLETQYF. The CDR3 DNA is TGTGTCAGCAGTTTACCCAATCGAGCCCCCTCTTTGGAGACCCAGTACTTC.

The rearrangement uses TRBV7-3 and TRBJ2-3, with a weak D call TRBD2 (6 bases). Trimming shortened V by 3 bases and J by 3 bases, and 13 bases separated the two germline ends. Germline assignment: CDR1 SGHTA and CDR2 FQGTGA. This CDR3 comprises 15 residues. CDR3 nucleotides: TGTGCCAGCAGCTTCGGCCAGGAGGGAACAGATACGCAGTATTTT. Translated, it gives CASSFGQEGTDTQYF. Full variable domain (rest looked up from reference TRBV7-3 and TRBJ2-3): GAGVSQTPSNKVTEKGKYVELRCDPISGHTALYWYRQSLGQGPEFLIYFQGTGAADDSGLPNDRFFAVRPEGSVSTLKIQRTERGDSAVYLCASSFGQEGTDTQYFGPGTRLTVL.